Given below is one TCR beta chain in context. Its antigen is currently not known. Base qualities are not at hand, and no much larger clone is one base apart. The immunoSEQ Assay, a bias-controlled multiplex PCR, was used to amplify TCRbeta CDR3 regions from genomic DNA. The original pipeline was this. Nucleated cell counts per sample were estimated from amplification of reference gene primers within the assay. Sequence reads were collapsed and filtered to measure the absolute abundance of every unique TCRbeta CDR3 rearrangement. For each sample, productive Simpson clonality was calculated as the square root of Simpson's diversity index across productive rearrangements. TCRdb took over this immuneACCESS table, retaining in-frame rearrangements with V and J assigned. Such tables are incomplete; in checked studies, under half of the missing clones stem from an unresolved V gene, and the remainder is unexplained. That table furnishes V, J and clone size, whereas the DNA furnished D and trimming. This sample gives a few hundred thousand clones in total; roughly 86% of them show up just once. Clones ranked in the top ten supply about 9.8% of the sample.

The entry originates in a study of blood T cell repertoires in COVID-19 (dated by TCRdb to about 2020). With respect to the entire study: The collaborator samples originated in the United States, Italy and Spain and spanned the acute and convalescent phases of COVID-19. The material from the prospective study consisted of cDNA or gDNA derived from T cells, B-cell-depleted T cells, or PBMCs. The dataset comprised deeply sampled blood TCRbeta repertoires from subjects exposed to, actively infected with, or recovered from COVID-19. The repertoires were released in a freely available public database intended as a resource for research on the immune response to SARS-CoV-2. Samples came from the ongoing ImmuneRACE study (first 160 participants) plus 1,254 subjects from 6 global collaborators. Nearly every sample came with metadata listing a de-identified subject ID, COVID-19 status, age in years and sex. HLA class I and class II types, where available, came from metadata supplied by the sample provider rather than from assay-based typing.

Another Seattle source contributed samples from volunteer blood donors who had recovered from COVID-19. The collaborating institutions used their own protocols to collect whole blood in K2EDTA tubes. Collaborator samples were shipped for TCRbeta analysis as frozen whole blood, isolated PBMCs, or DNA extracted from either sample type. The investigation overall reported the following: The quantity of clinical and demographic metadata differed by source and by participant and was supplied without curation.

The CDR3 contains 20 residues, cysteine and phenylalanine counted. Just CDR3 DNA is preserved here, 60 bases in frame from base 1. The sequence derives from a man aged 40-55 years who had recovered from COVID-19. This sequence uses TRBV21-1 and TRBJ2-3; the D segment call TRBD1 is taken from the table without a DNA check. TRBV21-1 is described as a pseudogene. The sequencing input was peripheral blood. The CDR3 region reads CASSKTGYTPGGASTDTQYF. The DNA sequence follows: TGTGCCAGCAGCAAGACAGGCTATACCCCGGGTGGGGCTAGCACAGATACGCAGTATTTT.